This T cell receptor (beta chain) was recorded in a study of regulatory T cells in long-lasting Graves disease. Study at large: Patients with new Graves' disease had used antithyroid drugs below 3 months.

Combining iRepertoire HTBI primers with Arm-PCR of CDR3 regions, the authors built TCR beta libraries. TCRdb processed the multiplex PCR reads anew with MiXCR; each CDR3 protein has one entry. The sample has approximately 400,000 distinct CDR3 sequences; 14% to 15% are singletons. Time point meaning: newly diagnosed GD, antithyroid drugs for less than 3 months. After RNA was extracted from PBMCs, the TCR library was made from it. Graves' disease diagnosis used American Thyroid Association guidelines. These data were also reused for a study on T cells in Graves' hyperthyroidism and ophthalmopathy. This second report adds: On the basis of clinical symptoms, serum thyroxine and TRAb, thyroid ultrasound and orbital computed tomography, diagnoses were made.

Sequencing was performed on peripheral blood mononuclear cells (PBMCs), taken at new diagnosis, from a patient treated with antithyroid drugs. The sequence was collected from a woman aged 25-40 years with Graves disease.

CDR3 sequence reads: CSAREPSGRDYNEQFF. The DNA of the CDR3 is TGCAGTGCTAGAGAGCCCTCCGGGAGAGACTACAATGAGCAGTTCTTC. The V and J genes are TRBV20-1 and TRBJ2-1; D possibly corresponds to TRBD2 (6 bases). With 0 bases removed from V and 3 bases from J, the gap between germline ends came to 15 bases. CDR3 length: 16 amino acids. Germline V lookup: CDR1 DFQATT, CDR2 SNEGSKA (reference sequence).